The 25 T cell receptor beta chains listed next were all sequenced from one sample in a study of blood T cell repertoires in COVID-19 (dated by TCRdb to 2020 to 2022). Library construction relied on the immunoSEQ multiplex PCR assay. Held by TCRdb, this immuneACCESS table contains in-frame sequences only and omits some clones. Under half of the omission traces to an unresolved V gene where checked; the cause of the rest is unknown. The sample yields around 300,000 clones; around nine tenths were counted once. Roughly 2.2% of the sample is taken by the ten largest. Sequencing was done on a sample of peripheral blood. The receptors stem from a man aged 50-60 years with acute or convalescent COVID-19.

J is TRBJ1-5 and V is TRBV7-9; D gene ambiguous. Trimming removed 5 bases from V and 9 bases from J, with 14 bases in between. Germline CDR1 SEHNR, CDR2 FQNEAQ (reference sequence). The CDR3 runs to 13 residues. CDR3 bases: TGTGCCAGCAGCCCCCCGGCCCTAGGGCCCCAGCATTTT. Encoded protein: CASSPPALGPQHF.

The chain has TRBV3-1 (or the pseudogene TRBV3-2) and TRBJ1-1; TRBD1 matches at 10 bases. CDR1 LGHDT and CDR2 YNNKEL come from the germline V gene (reference sequence). V was pared by 1 base and J by 1 base, with 3 bases of the junction left unmatched. The CDR3 has 16 residues. CDR3 nucleotides: TGTGCCAGCAGCCAAGGACAGGGGGCTGGGAACACTGAAGCTTTCTTT. It translates to CASSQGQGAGNTEAFF.

The chain uses TRBV27 and TRBJ1-5; tentatively, D is TRBD1 (5 bases). V was shortened by 0 bases and J by 4 bases, with 10 bases between the two germline ends. Germline CDR1 is MNHEY and CDR2 is SMNVEV (reference sequence). CDR3 length equals 15 residues. CDR3 sequence reads: CASSLSREGNQPQHF. For the CDR3, the DNA is TGTGCCAGCAGTTTATCGAGGGAGGGGAATCAGCCCCAGCATTTT.

The chain recombines TRBV2 with TRBJ2-7; 9 positions agree with TRBD2. Germline V gene sequence: CDR1 SNHLY, CDR2 FYNNEI. With V trimmed by 6 bases and J by 5 bases, 17 bases remained unmatched. The CDR3 runs to 17 residues. CDR3 region: CASRKSRWVAGEDEQYF. As DNA, the CDR3 is TGTGCCAGCAGGAAGAGTCGTTGGGTAGCGGGGGAGGACGAGCAGTACTTC.

The chain employs TRBV29-1 and TRBJ1-1; D call uncertain. Between the trimmed V and J ends, which lost 4 bases and 0 bases, there was a span of 15 bases. The germline V gene encodes CDR1 SQVTM and CDR2 ANQGSEA. The CDR3 covers 15 residues. The CDR3 reads CSVGTHRRMNTEAFF. The CDR3 coding sequence is TGCAGCGTTGGAACACACAGACGGATGAACACTGAAGCTTTCTTT.

The chain is built from TRBV5-1 and TRBJ1-2, with TRBD1 identical over 7 bases. Germline CDR1 and CDR2: SGHRS and YFSETQ. The V and J ends lost 0 bases and 6 bases, in that order; junction bases with no gene match: 2. This CDR3 is 13 amino acids long. The CDR3 nucleotides are TGCGCCAGCAGCTTGGACAGGGGACATGGCTACACCTTC. Translating gives CASSLDRGHGYTF.

The chain couples TRBV30 to TRBJ2-5; 7 bases map to TRBD2. This CDR3 is 12 amino acids long. Germline V CDR1 and CDR2: GTSNPN, SVGIG (reference sequence). The V gene end was trimmed by 2 bases and the J gene end by 5 bases; junction bases not matched to a gene: 2. CDR3 in DNA: TGTGCCTGGAGTAGGGACTACGAGACCCAGTACTTC. It yields the protein CAWSRDYETQYF.

The chain combines TRBV3-1 (or the pseudogene TRBV3-2) with TRBJ1-3; 7 bases agree with TRBD1. After removal of 4 bases from V and 1 base from J, the junction contained 7 bases not matched to a gene. CDR3 size: 16 residues. Germline loops: CDR1 LGHDT, CDR2 YNNKEL (reference sequence). CDR3 in DNA: TGTGCCAGCAGCCTACAGACAGGGAAATCTGGAAACACCATATATTTT. Residues: CASSLQTGKSGNTIYF.

The rearrangement uses TRBV2 and TRBJ2-2, with 11 bases fitting TRBD1. V lost 10 bases to trimming and J lost 5 bases; unmatched junction nucleotides: 9. CDR3 length: 15 residues. Per the germline V gene, CDR1 is SNHLY and CDR2 is FYNNEI. CDR3 in DNA: TGTGCCACCCACCCCGGGACAGGGGGGACCGGGGAGCTGTTTTTT. Translated: CATHPGTGGTGELFF.

J is TRBJ1-1 and V is TRBV9, with D hard to call. CDR1 and CDR2 (germline): SGDLS, YYNGEE. There are 13 residues in the CDR3. The ends were cut back, 0 bases at V and 4 bases at J, with 7 bases in the middle. In nucleotides, the CDR3 is TGTGCCAGCAGCGTAGGGTTAGTCACTGAAGCTTTCTTT. Protein sequence: CASSVGLVTEAFF.

As regards this clone: Other DNA sequences in the same sample also yield this CDR3. This sequence joins TRBV10-2 and TRBJ1-5; D gene unclear. The CDR3 length is 16 residues. Trimming removed 0 bases from V and 2 bases from J, with 11 bases in between. Germline CDR1 and CDR2: WSHSY and SAAADI. The CDR3 is CASSESRGSGNQPQHF. DNA for the CDR3: TGCGCCAGCAGTGAGTCCCGAGGGTCAGGCAATCAGCCCCAGCATTTT.

CDR3 amino acids: CSASPRQGTRRGQYF. The CDR3, as DNA: TGCAGTGCTAGTCCCCGACAGGGCACGAGACGGGGGCAGTACTTC. V usage is TRBV20-1 and J usage is TRBJ2-7; 7 nucleotides align to TRBD1. Per the germline V gene, CDR1 is DFQATT and CDR2 is SNEGSKA (reference sequence). J was trimmed by 9 bases and V by 3 bases; bases with no gene match: 17. The CDR3 loop spans 15 amino acids.

The rearrangement joins TRBV3-1 (or the pseudogene TRBV3-2) to TRBJ2-5; maybe TRBD1 (6 bases). Germline V CDR1 and CDR2: LGHDT, YNNKEL (reference sequence). V shed 4 bases and J shed 7 bases, with 19 bases lying between them. This CDR3 is 15 amino acids long. DNA of the CDR3: TGTGCCAGCAGCCGGGACATCTCCACGGGGAGGACCCAGTACTTC. As protein: CASSRDISTGRTQYF.

The chain is built from TRBV29-1 and TRBJ2-6, with D maybe TRBD2 (6 bases). The CDR3 runs to 17 residues. Looked up from germline, CDR1 is SQVTM and CDR2 is ANQGSEA. The ends were cut back, 0 bases at V and 2 bases at J, with 14 bases in the middle. CDR3 residues: CSVEDRGNPTGANVLTF. The CDR3 nucleotides read TGCAGCGTTGAAGATCGGGGGAACCCTACTGGGGCCAACGTCCTGACTTTC.

The chain carries TRBV2 and TRBJ1-4; TRBD1 might be the D (5 bases). The ends were cut back, 0 bases at V and 7 bases at J, with 12 bases in the middle. The CDR3 runs to 15 residues. Germline V CDR1 and CDR2: SNHLY, FYNNEI. CDR3 nucleotides: TGTGCCAGCAGTGAAGCTGCGGGGGGAGGTGAAAAACTGTTTTTT. Translated: CASSEAAGGGEKLFF.

The V call is TRBV7-3, the J call TRBJ2-3, with D possibly matching TRBD2 (5 bases). CDR3 length: 16 amino acids. Trimming left V 3 bases short and J 6 bases short, with 19 bases between. From germline, CDR1 is SGHTA and CDR2 FQGTGA. The CDR3 DNA follows: TGTGCCAGCAGCTTGATCGCTAGCCCACCGGAGGATACGCAGTATTTT. Translated: CASSLIASPPEDTQYF.

The gene calls are TRBV11-2 and TRBJ2-7; 7 bases agree with TRBD1. With 4 bases clipped from V and 0 bases from J, the junction kept 6 bases outside the gene matches. Germline CDR1 and CDR2: SGHAT and FQNNGV. The CDR3 sequence is 15 residues long. For the CDR3, the DNA is TGTGCCAGCAGCTACATCCGGGACAGCTCCTACGAGCAGTACTTC. Its translation is CASSYIRDSSYEQYF. Variable domain in full (rest from reference TRBV11-2 and TRBJ2-7): EAGVAQSPRYKIIEKRQSVAFWCNPISGHATLYWYQQILGQGPKLLIQFQNNGVVDDSQLPKDRFSAERLKGVDSTLKIQPAKLEDSAVYLCASSYIRDSSYEQYFGPGTRLTVT.

The DNA of the CDR3 is TGTGCCAGCAGCCCCGGCGGACAGCACAATCAGCCCCAGCATTTT. Protein: CASSPGGQHNQPQHF. V usage is TRBV5-5 and J usage is TRBJ1-5; a possible D gene is TRBD1 (6 bases). The CDR3 spans 15 residues. Germline loops: CDR1 SGHKS, CDR2 YYEKEE (reference sequence). Trimming removed 4 bases at V and 3 bases at J, with 14 bases between.

The V and J genes are TRBV5-1 and TRBJ2-4; 11 bases align to TRBD1. The CDR3 runs to 19 residues. In germline, CDR1 is SGHRS, CDR2 YFSETQ. The V segment lost 2 bases and the J segment 0 bases; nucleotides outside the gene matches: 10. This CDR3 is CASSFEGTGGLLAKNIQYF. Written as DNA, the CDR3 is TGCGCCAGCAGCTTCGAAGGGACAGGGGGACTACTAGCCAAAAACATTCAGTACTTC.

The V call is TRBV9, the J call TRBJ1-1; a possible D gene is TRBD1 (6 bases). Looked up from germline, CDR1 is SGDLS and CDR2 is YYNGEE. The ends were cut back, 7 bases at V and 4 bases at J, with 17 bases in the middle. The CDR3 is 14 amino acids. The CDR3 sequence: CASSPGGPVTEAFF. The CDR3 nucleotides read TGTGCCAGCTCCCCCGGGGGGCCGGTCACTGAAGCTTTCTTT.

The chain has TRBV6-6 and TRBJ2-3, with 8 bases identical to TRBD2. Germline V gene sequence: CDR1 MNHNY, CDR2 SVGAGI (reference sequence). The V gene end was trimmed by 7 bases and the J gene end by 5 bases; junction bases not matched to a gene: 11. The CDR3 covers 15 residues. The CDR3 loop is CASTPRSGGGDTQYF. Written as DNA, the CDR3 is TGTGCCAGCACCCCCAGATCGGGGGGGGGAGATACGCAGTATTTT.

The rearrangement links TRBV9 to TRBJ1-6; D is perhaps TRBD1 (6 bases). V lost 3 bases to trimming and J lost 6 bases, with 10 bases between them. Germline V gene lookup returns CDR1 SGDLS and CDR2 YYNGEE. The CDR3 runs to 14 residues. The CDR3 loop reads CASSALGGNSPLHF. The CDR3, as DNA: TGTGCCAGCAGCGCCTTAGGGGGTAATTCACCCCTCCACTTT. Full variable domain (rest looked up from reference TRBV9 and TRBJ1-6): DSGVTQTPKHLITATGQRVTLRCSPRSGDLSVYWYQQSLDQGLQFLIQYYNGEERAKGNILERFSAQQFPDLHSELNLSSLELGDSALYFCASSALGGNSPLHFGNGTRLTVT.

DNA for the CDR3: TGTGCCAGCTCACCAGGGACAGGGGGTCGTAATGAGCAGTTCTTC. This translates into CASSPGTGGRNEQFF. The chain uses TRBV18 and TRBJ2-1, with 11 bases fitting TRBD1. This CDR3 spans 15 amino acids. Germline CDR1 KGHSH, CDR2 LQKENI. Trimming at V came to 2 bases and at J to 7 bases, leaving 4 bases not matched to a gene.

This clone occurred a few times. The chain joins TRBV7-8 to TRBJ1-5; TRBD1 might be the D (5 bases). The V gene lost 1 base and the J gene lost 5 bases, with 9 bases spanning the gap. Germline CDR1 is SGHVS and CDR2 is FQNEAQ. The CDR3 has 14 residues. The CDR3 loop is CASSLGQTHQPQHF. The CDR3 bases are TGTGCCAGCAGCTTAGGACAGACCCATCAGCCCCAGCATTTT. Looking up the rest from reference TRBV7-8 and TRBJ1-5 gives the full variable domain: GAGVSQSPRYKVAKRGQDVALRCDPISGHVSLFWYQQALGQGPEFLTYFQNEAQLDKSGLPSDRFFAERPEGSVSTLKIQRTQQEDSAVYLCASSLGQTHQPQHFGDGTRLSIL.

The chain couples TRBV18 to TRBJ1-4, with 9 bases matching TRBD1. The ends lost 5 bases at V and 8 bases at J; junction bases unmatched: 9. The CDR3 contains 15 residues. Germline-derived CDR1 and CDR2 are KGHSH and LQKENI. CDR3 region: CASSVDRGRGEKLFF. CDR3 DNA sequence: TGTGCCAGCTCAGTGGACAGGGGAAGAGGCGAAAAACTGTTTTTT.